This T cell receptor (beta chain) was profiled in a study of blood T cell repertoires in COVID-19. The overall study: Researchers got acute and convalescent COVID-19 samples from the United States, Italy and Spain. T cells, B-cell-depleted T cells, or PBMCs supplied cDNA or gDNA.

Profiling relied on immunoSEQ multiplex PCR, and the TCRdb table lists in-frame clones only, not all of them. The top ten hold 7.8% of the sample, which has 500,000 to 600,000 clones, about 89% seen once. V was cut by 0 bases and J by 4 bases, with 12 bases left in between. This CDR3 comprises 15 residues. Germline assignment: CDR1 MNHEY and CDR2 SVGAGI. This receptor was obtained from a woman in her forties or fifties with COVID-19, enrolled during active disease. Sequencing input: peripheral blood. The chain uses TRBV6-5 and TRBJ1-2; D ambiguous. The CDR3 here is CASSYSRQSPYGYTF. CDR3 DNA sequence: TGTGCCAGCAGTTACTCGAGGCAGAGTCCCTATGGCTACACCTTC.